This paragraph covers one T cell receptor beta chain sequence. There are a few counts of this clone. Its antigen is unknown. No per-base quality is available; no much larger clone lies one base away. From the cysteine through the phenylalanine, the CDR3 covers 15 amino acids. Left in the record is the CDR3 DNA by itself, 45 bases read in frame from the first base. At the junction V is shortened by 4 bases and J by 2 bases, with 15 bases in between. The germline V gene supplies CDR1 SGHAT and CDR2 FQNNGV. These data belong to a study of cytomegalovirus exposure and HLA in healthy donors (dated by TCRdb to 2016 to 2017). Some background on the complete study: An earlier analysis of some 550 of the donors reported about 290 Gb of sequence data and 117 million unique TCR beta sequences from about 179 million T cells. Roughly 300 gigabases of sequencing data and approximately 85 million unique TCR sequences were included in an early release covering 500 to 750 HLA-typed donors. Of the roughly 400 genotyped donors, roughly 85% fell in the genetic ancestry cluster associated with self-reported Caucasian donors. The aim of the study was to test whether cataloging public T cell receptors could identify signatures of past pathogen exposure. The T cell repertoires of 666 subjects were profiled by immunosequencing and related to cytomegalovirus serostatus. In addition to the first cohort of 650 to 800 subjects, a separate validation cohort of 100 to 150 different subjects was used. To predict cytomegalovirus infection status, the study combined high-throughput TCR immunosequencing, statistical association of individual TCRs with disease status, and machine learning. A later analysis re-analyzed previously published TCR beta repertoires from roughly 600 donors and added high-resolution HLA genotyping to study TCR occurrence patterns. Rather than using new phenotypic data, the later analysis identified candidate immune exposures from TCR beta sequences and from how often those sequences occurred across donors. An earlier analysis of roughly 600 of the donors used high-throughput TCR beta sequencing to judge whether each TCR beta V gene segment behaved as functional or pseudogenic. Donor age, sex, ethnicity and CMV serostatus were collected together with the repertoire data. A later genetic analysis used genome-wide SNP genotypes for about three fifths of the 666 donors, treating that subset as a discovery cohort. Every discovery cohort repertoire had been produced on one sequencing platform. HLA typing covered class I and class II loci at four-digit resolution. The number of typed donors differed by locus: about 620-630 for A, B, C, DRB1 and DQB1; 522 for DQA1; about 600 for DPA1; and roughly 450 for DPB1. Roughly 5 DR-DQ haplotypes were handled as single units for association and clustering, since linkage in the cohort was strong. Across 398 genotyped donors of the cohort, an average of about 250,000 unique TCR beta nucleotide sequences per donor were sequenced, and roughly 18% of those sequences were non-productive.

The cohort comprised under 700 healthy bone marrow donors. Cohort members were all nominally healthy when sampled, although unrecorded immune exposures were likely present. The donor tested CMV seropositive, placing the donor among the approximately 290 seropositive members of the cohort. Each donor provided a peripheral blood sample, and peripheral blood mononuclear cells were used for TCR beta sequencing. The Qiagen DNeasy Blood Extraction Kit was used to extract genomic DNA from the blood cell samples. Preparation of the library involved the immunoSEQ multiplex PCR assay. For the multiplex PCR, a mixture combining 60 forward primers for TCR Vbeta segments and 13 reverse primers for TCR Jbeta segments was used. Amplification of the CDR3 region of rearranged TCR beta genes was performed with a multiplex PCR assay on genomic DNA. The amplified TCR beta libraries were sequenced on the Illumina HiSeq System as 87-base-pair reads. In the paper's pipeline: A later analysis tallied roughly 76 million unique TCR beta chains across the 650 to 750 repertoires, and about 10 million of those chains were shared by two or more donors. Raw reads were error-corrected and collapsed into unique sequences by a nearest-neighbor algorithm in which closely related sequences were merged to remove PCR and sequencing errors. To assign V, D and J gene segments, CDR3 sequences were aligned to IMGT reference sequences. For a sequence to be retained, a match of at least six nucleotides was required to both a V gene segment and a J gene segment. Rearrangements were called productive when the CDR3 lacked stop codons and stayed in frame with V and J; all others were non-productive. Following IMGT convention, CDR3 was defined as the stretch from the second conserved V-encoded cysteine to the conserved J-encoded phenylalanine. In an earlier analysis of approximately 500 of the donors, sequences lacking an unambiguous match to a single V gene segment were excluded. In an earlier analysis of approximately 550 of the donors, V segments were called functional above 56.7% productive rearrangements and were called segregating when the between-donor standard deviation exceeded 5%. A statistical classification framework was built for diagnosing cytomegalovirus status from the catalog of TCR beta chain sequences. In a later analysis, V and J genes were assigned by comparing TCR nucleotide sequences against IMGT/GENE-DB human TR gene sequences. A later analysis assigned CDR3 sequences and most-parsimonious VDJ recombination scenarios with the TCRdist pipeline. In a later analysis, every TCR beta chain was defined by the combination of its CDR3 amino acid sequence and its V-gene family, and reads without a unique V-gene family were dropped. In a later analysis, 450 to 600 highly shared, low-generation-probability nucleotide sequences were removed to address suspected cross-contamination and a sequencing artifact. In a later analysis, a clonal expansion index for each public chain was calculated from normalized within-repertoire ranks of inferred template counts. In a later analysis, generation probabilities were computed with a VDJ recombination model fitted to out-of-frame rearrangements, and the resulting probabilities were checked against IGoR. In a later analysis, hypergeometric tests were used to score TCR-TCR, TCR-HLA and TCR-CMV co-occurrence, with a repertoire-size bias correction applied to TCR pairs. False discovery rates were estimated in a later analysis by permuting HLA or CMV assignments 20 times. A later analysis grouped co-occurring TCRs with DBSCAN, adding TCRdist sequence similarity when clustering within HLA-allele-positive subsets. Co-occurrence clustering excluded repertoires with fewer than 30,000 or more than 120,000 public chains, plus five with anomalous nucleotide sharing. In its TCRdb copy, this immuneACCESS table keeps in-frame sequences only and misses some clones. Where compared with another copy, unresolved V genes explain less than half of these, and the others have no known cause. From that table come the V and J calls and clone size; the DNA was used to work out D and trimming. This sample gives some 120,000 clones in total; approximately 8% of them show up just once. Clones ranked in the top ten supply around 6% of the sample.

Beyond this particular receptor, the publication reports: Because HLA typing was unavailable for some donors at each locus, only the typed subset was used in association tests. In a later analysis, the rate of TCR association differed among HLA loci, with DRB1 alleles having the most associated TCRs and HLA-C alleles having the fewest. Specific HLA alleles were associated with 16,951 TCR beta sequences at a false discovery rate of 0.05 in a later analysis. The classifier was reported to diagnose cytomegalovirus status with high specificity and sensitivity in both the original cohort and the validation cohort. Because the 87-base-pair reads could not distinguish some IMGT-functional V segments, including TRBV6-2 and TRBV6-3, those segments were excluded. In a later analysis, several top co-occurrence clusters were reported to appear linked to parvovirus B19, influenza, CMV and Epstein-Barr virus. About 15 rarely observed V segments, including chromosome 9 orphons, were excluded from the earlier analysis of almost 600 of the donors because counts were too low. In the study, some 180 TCR beta chains were listed as associated with cytomegalovirus. When HLA alleles, especially DR and DQ, strongly co-occurred, TCR associations were difficult to assign to individual alleles. The authors suggested that the approach could potentially be extended to other disease states and immunological phenotypes. In a later analysis, HLA-associated TCR beta chains were found to be more clonally expanded and to have lower generation probabilities than equally common non-associated chains. A further reported finding was that TCR beta sequences accurately predicted the HLA-A and HLA-B alleles for most subjects in the first cohort. V-gene and J-gene trimming of TCR beta chains was associated with a missense DCLRE1C variant in a later genetic analysis, and the association was replicated in an independent cohort. Across donors, most TCR sequences were observed very rarely, whereas some public TCRs were present in many individuals. In vitro tests confirmed that a few of the cytomegalovirus-associated TCR beta chains recognize cytomegalovirus antigens. A cluster of highly shared sequence variants was judged likely to be a technical artifact of the sequencing pipeline. The cohort was sequenced for TCR beta chains only, and without alpha or paired-chain data the features that could be detected were limited. Most CMV-associated TCR beta chains appeared to be HLA-restricted in a later analysis, and the HLA associations seemed to be driven largely by CMV exposure. Sequencing depth was assumed to be roughly uniform across donors in the presence/absence analyses, though that assumption may not hold. Linkage disequilibrium might explain the correlated functional status among segregating V segments, but an unknown experimental factor could not be ruled out. In a later genetic analysis, fewer N-insertions in productive TCRs were reported among donors in an Asian-associated ancestry cluster than the 666-donor mean. Broadly in line with IMGT annotations, most TCR beta V segments showed up in productive rearrangements about 90% or about 30% of the time in an earlier analysis of around 550 of the donors. Immune exposure information for the cohort was limited to CMV serostatus.

The TCR sequence derives from a woman aged 40-49 years in good health and CMV-seropositive. Material for sequencing was PBMCs. Recombination linked TRBV11-2 to TRBJ2-7; the D region possibly corresponds to TRBD2 (6 bases align). The CDR3 amino acid sequence is: CASSSQAGTAYEQYF. In nucleotide form, the sequence is TGTGCCAGCAGCTCCCAGGCGGGGACGGCCTACGAGCAGTACTTC.